Below are 2 T cell receptor beta chains sequenced from a single sample in a study of cytomegalovirus exposure and HLA in healthy donors. Both 60 Vbeta primers and 13 Jbeta primers went into the PCR. Some clones are missing from TCRdb's copy, which holds only in-frame ones; the method was immunoSEQ multiplex PCR. The sample consists of under 150,000 clones, 70% to 80% of them appearing once. Specimen: PBMCs. These TCRs come from a female donor in good health and CMV-seronegative.

The chain uses TRBV7-8 and TRBJ1-1, with D possibly TRBD1 on 5 matching bases. This CDR3 has 16 amino acids. The germline V gene has CDR1 SGHVS and CDR2 FQNEAQ. Trimming left V 5 bases short and J 3 bases short, with 19 bases between. The CDR3 region is CASSPRRGEGDTEAFF. DNA for the CDR3: TGTGCCAGCAGCCCGAGGAGGGGAGAGGGAGACACTGAAGCTTTCTTT.

This clone came up a few times. This chain uses TRBV28 with TRBJ2-4, with 8 positions matching TRBD2. V trimming: 6 bases; J trimming: 0 bases; junction bases outside the gene matches: 4. The germline V gene has CDR1 MDHEN and CDR2 SYDVKM. The CDR3 runs to 15 residues. DNA for the CDR3: TGTGCCAGCAGAACTAGCGGCCTAGCCAAAAACATTCAGTACTTC. The encoded protein is CASRTSGLAKNIQYF. The complete variable domain, with remaining parts taken from reference TRBV28 and TRBJ2-4, reads DVKVTQSSRYLVKRTGEKVFLECVQDMDHENMFWYRQDPGLGLRLIYFSYDVKMKEKGDIPEGYSVSREKKERFSLILESASTNQTSMYLCASRTSGLAKNIQYFGAGTRLSVL.